This TCR beta chain was captured by sequencing in a study of T-cell memory formation after mild COVID-19. Whole-study context: TCR clusters mostly belonged to single donors.

Study-wide results and limits: Specificity for SARS-CoV-2 was not confirmed among the second-wave clones peaking on day 37. Memory from before infection featured some responding clones, which suggests cross-reactive memory joined.

V dropped 3 bases and J dropped 5 bases, with 11 bases sitting between them. This CDR3 is built from 13 residues. This clonotype showed up just a few times. Its antigen is unknown. MiXCR was run by TCRdb on the 5' RACE reads, yielding one entry per CDR3 protein. There are about 440,000 distinct CDR3 sequences in the sample; approximately 20% occur only once, and around 9.2% lies in the top ten. The V and J genes are TRBV12-3 or TRBV12-4 and TRBJ2-7; D is tentatively TRBD1 or TRBD2 (6 bases each). The sequencing sample was made of PBMCs or a T cell subset sorted from them (not recorded which). The clonotype originates from an adult woman who had mild COVID-19 (a few samples of this study predate the infection). Cell type and time point are not known. The CDR3 sequence is CASSFRGPDEQYF. Here the CDR3 DNA reads TGTGCCAGCAGTTTTCGGGGGCCGGACGAGCAGTACTTC.